This entry features one T cell receptor (beta chain) sequence. Its antigen is not known. Use of 60 Vbeta and 13 Jbeta primers characterized the PCR. Some clones are missing from TCRdb's copy, which holds only in-frame ones; the method was immunoSEQ multiplex PCR. The sample shows roughly 130,000 clones, roughly two thirds of them seen only once. The data were taken from a study of cytomegalovirus exposure and HLA in healthy donors. Study outcomes and limitations: In vitro work confirmed that a few CMV-associated chains recognize CMV antigens. Some highly shared sequence variants likely arose as a pipeline artifact. Researchers reportedly found TCR beta sequences accurately predicted most subjects' HLA-A and HLA-B alleles. Altogether, some 160 TCR beta chains were recorded as cytomegalovirus-associated.

V lost 0 bases to trimming and J lost 4 bases; unmatched junction nucleotides: 4. Germline V gives CDR1 SGHRS, CDR2 YFSETQ. CDR3 length: 16 amino acids. The chain carries TRBV5-1 and TRBJ2-1, with 10 bases lining up with TRBD2. This sequence was found in a man in his thirties or forties in good health and CMV-seropositive. Specimen: PBMCs. CDR3 in amino acids: CASSLGSSGSYNEQFF. The CDR3 region has the DNA TGCGCCAGCAGCTTGGGGTCTAGCGGGAGTTACAATGAGCAGTTCTTC.